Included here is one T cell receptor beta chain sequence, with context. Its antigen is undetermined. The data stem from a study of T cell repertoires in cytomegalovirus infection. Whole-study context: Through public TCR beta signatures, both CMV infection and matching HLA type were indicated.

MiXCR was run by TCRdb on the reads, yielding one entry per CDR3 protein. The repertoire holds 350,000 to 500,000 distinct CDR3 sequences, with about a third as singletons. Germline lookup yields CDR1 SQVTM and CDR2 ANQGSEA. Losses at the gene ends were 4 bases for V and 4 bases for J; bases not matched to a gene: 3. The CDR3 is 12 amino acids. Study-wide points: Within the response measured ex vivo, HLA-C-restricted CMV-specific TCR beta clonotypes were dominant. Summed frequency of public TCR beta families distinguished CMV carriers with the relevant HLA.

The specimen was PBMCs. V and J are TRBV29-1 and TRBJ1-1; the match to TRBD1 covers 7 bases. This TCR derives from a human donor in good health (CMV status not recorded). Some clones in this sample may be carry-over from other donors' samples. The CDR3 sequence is CSVVGTATEAFF. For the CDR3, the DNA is TGCAGCGTTGTCGGGACAGCCACTGAAGCTTTCTTT.